This TCR beta chain was sequenced for a study of T-cell memory formation after mild COVID-19. Germline V gives CDR1 SGHRS, CDR2 YFSETQ. The CDR3 extends over 14 amino acids. V lost 0 bases, J lost 6 bases, and 10 bases lay in between. In this sample, this clonotype turned up a few times. TCRdb ran MiXCR on the 5' RACE reads and lists one entry per CDR3 protein. Here the sample spans just over 300,000 distinct CDR3 sequences, roughly a fifth being singletons. The sequenced sample was PBMCs or a T cell subset sorted from them (not recorded which). The rearrangement joins TRBV5-1 to TRBJ2-4; D gene ambiguous. The source is a young man who had mild COVID-19 (a few samples of this study predate the infection). Cell type and time point are not known. The CDR3 protein is CASSLGSSLNIQYF. CDR3 nucleotides: TGCGCCAGCAGCTTGGGTTCCTCCTTAAACATTCAGTACTTC.